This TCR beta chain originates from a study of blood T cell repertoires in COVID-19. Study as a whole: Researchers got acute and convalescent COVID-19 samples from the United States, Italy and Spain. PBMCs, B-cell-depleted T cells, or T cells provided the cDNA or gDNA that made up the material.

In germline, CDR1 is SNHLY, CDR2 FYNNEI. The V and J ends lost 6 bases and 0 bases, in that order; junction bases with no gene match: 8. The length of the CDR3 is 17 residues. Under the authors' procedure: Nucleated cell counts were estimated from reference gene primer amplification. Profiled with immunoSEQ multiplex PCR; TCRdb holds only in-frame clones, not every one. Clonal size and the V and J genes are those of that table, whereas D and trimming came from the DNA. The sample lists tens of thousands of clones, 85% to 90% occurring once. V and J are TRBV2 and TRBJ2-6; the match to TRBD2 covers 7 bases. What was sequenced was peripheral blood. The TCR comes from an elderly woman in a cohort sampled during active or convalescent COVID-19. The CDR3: CASRGGLSGSGANVLTF. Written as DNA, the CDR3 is TGTGCCAGCAGGGGGGGGTTGAGTGGCTCTGGGGCCAACGTCCTGACTTTC. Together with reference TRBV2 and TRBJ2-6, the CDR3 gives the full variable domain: EPEVTQTPSHQVTQMGQEVILRCVPISNHLYFYWYRQILGQKVEFLVSFYNNEISEKSEIFDDQFSVERPDGSNFTLKIRSTKLEDSAMYFCASRGGLSGSGANVLTFGAGSRLTVL.